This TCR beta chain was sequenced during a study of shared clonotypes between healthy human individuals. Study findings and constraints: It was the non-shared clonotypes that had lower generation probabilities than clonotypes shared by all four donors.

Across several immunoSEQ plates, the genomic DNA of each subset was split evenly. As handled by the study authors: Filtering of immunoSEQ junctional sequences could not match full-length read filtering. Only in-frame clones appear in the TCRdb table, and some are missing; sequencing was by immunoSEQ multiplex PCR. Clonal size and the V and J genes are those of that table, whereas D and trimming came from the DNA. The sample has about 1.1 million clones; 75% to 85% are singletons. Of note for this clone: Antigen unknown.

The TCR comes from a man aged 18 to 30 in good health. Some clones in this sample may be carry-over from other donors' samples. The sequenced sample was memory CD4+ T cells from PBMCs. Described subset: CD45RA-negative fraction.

The CDR3 sequence: CATSSWPETDTQYF. The CDR3 DNA reads TGTGCCACCAGCAGCTGGCCCGAGACAGATACGCAGTATTTT. This rearrangement joins TRBV15 to TRBJ2-3; D not certain. Germline-derived CDR1 and CDR2 are LNHNV and YYDKDF (reference sequence). V was cut by 3 bases and J by 3 bases, with 10 bases left in between. The CDR3 loop spans 14 amino acids.